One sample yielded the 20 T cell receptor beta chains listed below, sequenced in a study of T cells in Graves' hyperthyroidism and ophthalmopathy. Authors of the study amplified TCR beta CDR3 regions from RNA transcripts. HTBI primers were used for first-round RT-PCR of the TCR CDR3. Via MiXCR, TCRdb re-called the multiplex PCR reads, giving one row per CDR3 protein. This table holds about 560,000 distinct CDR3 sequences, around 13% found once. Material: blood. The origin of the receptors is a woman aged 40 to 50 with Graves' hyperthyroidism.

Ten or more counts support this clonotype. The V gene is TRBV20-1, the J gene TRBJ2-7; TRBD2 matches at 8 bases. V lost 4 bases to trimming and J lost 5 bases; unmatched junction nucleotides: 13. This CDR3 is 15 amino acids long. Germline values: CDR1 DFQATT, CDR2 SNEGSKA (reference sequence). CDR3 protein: CSATDTSGAGHEQYF. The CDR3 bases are TGCAGTGCTACAGACACTAGCGGCGCGGGCCACGAGCAGTACTTC.

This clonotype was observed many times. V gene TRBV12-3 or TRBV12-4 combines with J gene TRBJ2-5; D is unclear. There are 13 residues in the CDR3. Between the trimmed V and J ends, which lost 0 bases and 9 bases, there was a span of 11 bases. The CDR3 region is CASSLARPAAQYF. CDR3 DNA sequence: TGTGCCAGCAGTTTAGCGCGTCCCGCGGCCCAGTACTTC.

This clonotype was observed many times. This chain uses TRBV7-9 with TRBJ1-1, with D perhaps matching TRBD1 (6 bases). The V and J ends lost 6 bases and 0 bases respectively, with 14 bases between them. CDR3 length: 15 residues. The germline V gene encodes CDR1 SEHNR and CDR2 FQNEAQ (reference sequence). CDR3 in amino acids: CASSRRQAMNTEAFF. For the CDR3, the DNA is TGTGCCAGCAGTCGACGACAGGCGATGAACACTGAAGCTTTCTTT. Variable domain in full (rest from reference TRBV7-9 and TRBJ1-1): DTGVSQNPRHKITKRGQNVTFRCDPISEHNRLYWYRQTLGQGPEFLTYFQNEAQLEKSRLLSDRFSAERPKGSFSTLEIQRTEQGDSAMYLCASSRRQAMNTEAFFGQGTRLTVV.

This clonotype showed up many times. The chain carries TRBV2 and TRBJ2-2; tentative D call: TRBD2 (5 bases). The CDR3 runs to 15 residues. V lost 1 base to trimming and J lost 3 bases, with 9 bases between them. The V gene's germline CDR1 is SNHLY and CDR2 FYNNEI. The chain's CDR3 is CASSEGVAYTGELFF. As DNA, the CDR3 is TGTGCCAGCAGTGAAGGGGTAGCGTACACCGGGGAGCTGTTTTTT.

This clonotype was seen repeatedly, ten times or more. The CDR3 loop is CASSQRSGRGNTDTQYF. DNA for the CDR3: TGTGCCAGCAGCCAAAGGAGCGGGAGGGGTAACACAGATACGCAGTATTTT. This rearrangement joins TRBV28 to TRBJ2-3; 10 nucleotides match TRBD2. V lost 6 bases, J lost 2 bases, and 11 bases stayed unmatched. The germline V gene has CDR1 MDHEN and CDR2 SYDVKM. CDR3 length: 17 amino acids.

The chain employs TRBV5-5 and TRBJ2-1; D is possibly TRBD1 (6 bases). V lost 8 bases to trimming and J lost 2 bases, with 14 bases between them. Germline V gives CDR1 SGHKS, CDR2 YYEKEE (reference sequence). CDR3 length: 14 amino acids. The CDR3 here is CARATGSTYNEQFF. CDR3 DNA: TGTGCCAGGGCGACAGGTTCTACCTACAATGAGCAGTTCTTC.

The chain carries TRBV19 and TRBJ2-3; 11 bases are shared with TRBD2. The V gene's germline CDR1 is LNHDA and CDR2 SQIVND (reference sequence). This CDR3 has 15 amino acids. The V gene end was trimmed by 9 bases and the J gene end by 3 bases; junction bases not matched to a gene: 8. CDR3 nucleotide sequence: TGTGCCAGCAATATACTAGCGGGAGAGACAGATACGCAGTATTTT. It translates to CASNILAGETDTQYF.

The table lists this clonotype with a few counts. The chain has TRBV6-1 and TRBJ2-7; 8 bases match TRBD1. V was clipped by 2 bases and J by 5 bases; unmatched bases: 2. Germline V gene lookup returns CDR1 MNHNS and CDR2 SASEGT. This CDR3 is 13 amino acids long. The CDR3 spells CASSERQGNEQYF. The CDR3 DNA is TGTGCCAGCAGTGAACGACAGGGGAACGAGCAGTACTTC.

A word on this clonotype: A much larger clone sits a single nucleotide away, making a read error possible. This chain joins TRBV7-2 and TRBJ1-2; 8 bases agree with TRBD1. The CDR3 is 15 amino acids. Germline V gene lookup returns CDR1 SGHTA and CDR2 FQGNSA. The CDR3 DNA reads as TGTCCCAGCAGCTTAGAAGGGGGACAGGACTATGGCTACACCTTC. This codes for CPSSLEGGQDYGYTF.

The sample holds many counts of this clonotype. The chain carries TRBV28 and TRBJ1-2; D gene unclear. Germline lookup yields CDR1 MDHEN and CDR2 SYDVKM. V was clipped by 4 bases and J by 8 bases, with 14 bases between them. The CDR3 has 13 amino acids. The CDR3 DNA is TGTGCCAGCAGTTACCGACACCTTTGGGGCTACACCTTC. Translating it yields CASSYRHLWGYTF.

Here the CDR3 reads CASSQRGRGRYTF. The CDR3 region has the DNA TGTGCCAGCAGCCAACGGGGCCGAGGCCGCTACACCTTC. The chain is built from TRBV14 and TRBJ1-2; TRBD1 is a possible D gene (5 bases). The CDR3 loop spans 13 amino acids. V lost 2 bases and J 9 bases, leaving 13 bases between the germline ends. The germline V gene has CDR1 SGHDN and CDR2 FVKESK.

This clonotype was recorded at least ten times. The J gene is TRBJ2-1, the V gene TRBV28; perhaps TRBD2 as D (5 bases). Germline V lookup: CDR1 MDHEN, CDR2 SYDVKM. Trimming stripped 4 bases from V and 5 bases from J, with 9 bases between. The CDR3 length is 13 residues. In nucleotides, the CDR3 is TGTGCCAGCAGTTCGGGAAAACACAATGAGCAGTTCTTC. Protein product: CASSSGKHNEQFF.

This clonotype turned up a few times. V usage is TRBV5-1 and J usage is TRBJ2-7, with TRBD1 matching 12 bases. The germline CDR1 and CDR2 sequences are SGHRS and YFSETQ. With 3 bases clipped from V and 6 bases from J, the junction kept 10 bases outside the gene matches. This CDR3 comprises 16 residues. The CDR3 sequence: CASSSTGTGGLGEQYF. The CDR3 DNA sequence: TGCGCCAGCAGCTCCACCGGGACAGGGGGCCTGGGCGAGCAGTACTTC. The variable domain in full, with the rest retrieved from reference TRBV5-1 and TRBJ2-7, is KAGVTQTPRYLIKTRGQQVTLSCSPISGHRSVSWYQQTPGQGLQFLFEYFSETQRNKGNFPGRFSGRQFSNSRSEMNVSTLELGDSALYLCASSSTGTGGLGEQYFGPGTRLTVT.

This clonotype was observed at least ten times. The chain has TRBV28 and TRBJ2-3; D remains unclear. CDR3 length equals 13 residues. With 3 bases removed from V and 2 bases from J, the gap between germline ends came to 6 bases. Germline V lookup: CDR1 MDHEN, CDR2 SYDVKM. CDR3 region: CASSLVYTDTQYF. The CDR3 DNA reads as TGTGCCAGCAGTTTGGTTTACACAGATACGCAGTATTTT.

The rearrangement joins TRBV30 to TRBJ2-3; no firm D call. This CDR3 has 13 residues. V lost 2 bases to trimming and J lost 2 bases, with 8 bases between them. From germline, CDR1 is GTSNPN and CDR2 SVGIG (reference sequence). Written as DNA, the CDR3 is TGTGCCTGGAGTCAGCCGAACACAGATACGCAGTATTTT. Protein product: CAWSQPNTDTQYF. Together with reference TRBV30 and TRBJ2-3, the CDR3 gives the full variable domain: SQTIHQWPATLVQPVGSPLSLECTVEGTSNPNLYWYRQAAGRGLQLLFYSVGIGQISSEVPQNLSASRPQDRQFILSSKKLLLSDSGFYLCAWSQPNTDTQYFGPGTRLTVL.

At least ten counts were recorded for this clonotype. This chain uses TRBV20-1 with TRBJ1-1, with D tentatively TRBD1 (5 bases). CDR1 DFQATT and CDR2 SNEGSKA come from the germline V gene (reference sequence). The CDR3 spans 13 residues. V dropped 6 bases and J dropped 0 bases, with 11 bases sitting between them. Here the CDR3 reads CSAATEMNTEAFF. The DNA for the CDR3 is TGCAGTGCCGCGACAGAGATGAACACTGAAGCTTTCTTT.

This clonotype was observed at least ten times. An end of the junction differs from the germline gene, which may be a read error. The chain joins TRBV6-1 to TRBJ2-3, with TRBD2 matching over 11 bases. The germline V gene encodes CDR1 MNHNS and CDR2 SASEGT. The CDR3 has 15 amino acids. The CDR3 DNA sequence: TGCGCCAGCAGCTCACGGACTAGCGGGACAGATACGCAGTATTTT. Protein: CASSSRTSGTDTQYF.

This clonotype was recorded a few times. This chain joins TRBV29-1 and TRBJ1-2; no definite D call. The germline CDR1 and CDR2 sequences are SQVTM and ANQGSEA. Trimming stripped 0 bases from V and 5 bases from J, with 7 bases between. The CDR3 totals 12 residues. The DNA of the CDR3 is TGCAGCGTTGAAGACGGCGGTTATGGCTACACCTTC. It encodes CSVEDGGYGYTF.

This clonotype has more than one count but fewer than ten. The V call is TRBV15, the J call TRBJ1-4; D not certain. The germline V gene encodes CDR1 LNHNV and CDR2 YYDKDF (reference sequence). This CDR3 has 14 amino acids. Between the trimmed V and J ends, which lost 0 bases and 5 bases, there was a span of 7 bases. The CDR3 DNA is TGTGCCACCAGCAGAGAAGGGCTGAATGAAAAACTGTTTTTT. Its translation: CATSREGLNEKLFF.

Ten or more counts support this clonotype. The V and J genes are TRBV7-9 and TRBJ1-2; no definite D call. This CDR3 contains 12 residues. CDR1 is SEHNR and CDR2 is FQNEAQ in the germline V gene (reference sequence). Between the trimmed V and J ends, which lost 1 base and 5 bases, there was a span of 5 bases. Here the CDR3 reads CASSLGLYGYTF. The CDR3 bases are TGTGCCAGCAGCTTAGGATTGTATGGCTACACCTTC.